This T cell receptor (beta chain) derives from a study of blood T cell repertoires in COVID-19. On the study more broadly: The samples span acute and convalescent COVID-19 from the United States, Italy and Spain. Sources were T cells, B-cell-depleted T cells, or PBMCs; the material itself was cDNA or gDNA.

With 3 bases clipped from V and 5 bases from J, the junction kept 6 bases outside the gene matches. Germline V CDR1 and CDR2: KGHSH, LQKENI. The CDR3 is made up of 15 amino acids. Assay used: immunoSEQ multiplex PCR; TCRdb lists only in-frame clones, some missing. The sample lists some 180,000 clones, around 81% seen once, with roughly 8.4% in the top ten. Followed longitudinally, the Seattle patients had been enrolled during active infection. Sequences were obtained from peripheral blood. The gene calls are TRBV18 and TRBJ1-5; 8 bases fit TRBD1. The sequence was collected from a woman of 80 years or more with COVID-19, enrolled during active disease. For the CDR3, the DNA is TGTGCCAGCTCACCCGGACAGGGAGGGGATCAGCCCCAGCATTTT. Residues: CASSPGQGGDQPQHF.